This TCR beta chain was captured by sequencing in a study of blood T cell repertoires in COVID-19. Produced via immunoSEQ multiplex PCR; TCRdb's table is partial and in-frame only. The sample lists more than 95,000 clones, 65% to 90% occurring once. Trimming removed 4 bases from V and 0 bases from J, with 10 bases in between. The V gene's germline CDR1 is SGHNT and CDR2 YYREEE (reference sequence). This CDR3 contains 14 residues. The rearrangement joins TRBV5-4 to TRBJ1-2; D might be TRBD1 (5 bases). Sequencing was performed on peripheral blood. The TCR was taken from an older man with active or convalescent COVID-19. Written as DNA, the CDR3 is TGTGCCAGCAGCCCCAGGGAGGCTAACTATGGCTACACCTTC. Its protein is CASSPREANYGYTF.